These 10 T cell receptor beta chains came from one sample sequenced in a study of CD8 T cells in ankylosing spondylitis. TCRdb re-analysed the 5' RACE reads in MiXCR, keeping a single row per CDR3 protein. Of some 140,000 distinct CDR3 sequences listed, 7% to 10% are singletons. The sequenced sample consisted of synovial fluid, either unsorted or a sorted T cell fraction (not recorded which). The receptors derive from a male donor with ankylosing spondylitis.

This clonotype came up many times. This chain uses TRBV5-6 with TRBJ1-2; D is uncertain. The CDR3 is 11 amino acids. The germline V gene encodes CDR1 SGHDT and CDR2 YYEEEE. V lost 2 bases to trimming and J lost 3 bases, with 2 bases between them. CDR3 residues: CASSFDYGYTF. The CDR3 bases are TGTGCCAGCAGCTTTGACTATGGCTACACCTTC.

This chain links TRBV7-2 with TRBJ2-1; 8 bases match TRBD2. The CDR3 has 15 residues. J was trimmed by 0 bases and V by 3 bases; bases with no gene match: 1. Germline CDR1 reads SGHTA; CDR2 reads FQGNSA. The CDR3 here is CASSFTSGSYNEQFF. The DNA of the CDR3 is TGTGCCAGCAGCTTTACTAGCGGCTCCTACAATGAGCAGTTCTTC.

V usage is TRBV7-9 and J usage is TRBJ2-5, with D maybe TRBD2 (5 bases). The CDR3 runs to 13 residues. V was shortened by 3 bases and J by 4 bases, with 9 bases between the two germline ends. Germline values: CDR1 SEHNR, CDR2 FQNEAQ (reference sequence). CDR3 bases: TGTGCCAGCAGCTTCGGCGGAGGAGAGACCCAGTACTTC. Encoded protein: CASSFGGGETQYF.

This clonotype appeared many times. The chain couples TRBV5-1 to TRBJ2-7; a weak D match, TRBD1 (5 bases). Germline CDR1 SGHRS, CDR2 YFSETQ. The CDR3 is made up of 15 amino acids. V was pared by 1 base and J by 1 base, with 12 bases between. CDR3 coding DNA: TGCGCCAGCAGCTTGTTCCCGACAGATTCCTACGAGCAGTACTTC. This translates into CASSLFPTDSYEQYF. Together with reference TRBV5-1 and TRBJ2-7, the CDR3 gives the full variable domain: KAGVTQTPRYLIKTRGQQVTLSCSPISGHRSVSWYQQTPGQGLQFLFEYFSETQRNKGNFPGRFSGRQFSNSRSEMNVSTLELGDSALYLCASSLFPTDSYEQYFGPGTRLTVT.

The V gene is TRBV20-1, the J gene TRBJ2-7; 10 bases fit TRBD1. Germline V CDR1 and CDR2: DFQATT, SNEGSKA (reference sequence). CDR3 length: 15 amino acids. V trimming: 6 bases; J trimming: 5 bases; junction bases outside the gene matches: 13. The CDR3 DNA reads as TGCAGTGCCAGGGGACAGGGGTTCGGTCTGAACGAGCAGTACTTC. It codes for CSARGQGFGLNEQYF.

J is TRBJ1-4 and V is TRBV20-1; D gene unclear. The CDR3 contains 14 residues. Germline CDR1 and CDR2: DFQATT and SNEGSKA (reference sequence). Trimming took 4 bases from V and 7 from J, leaving 16 bases between them. The CDR3 sequence is CSATGGLVSEKLFF. CDR3 coding DNA: TGCAGTGCTACTGGAGGGTTAGTAAGTGAAAAACTGTTTTTT.

This clonotype was observed at least ten times. This chain links TRBV20-1 with TRBJ2-1; 7 bases align to TRBD1. The germline V gene has CDR1 DFQATT and CDR2 SNEGSKA (reference sequence). This CDR3 region has 14 residues. Trimming at V came to 1 base and at J to 9 bases, leaving 9 bases not matched to a gene. The CDR3 DNA is TGCAGTGCTAGAGGGGGCGACAGGGCCCCTGAGCAGTTCTTC. Translated, it gives CSARGGDRAPEQFF.

This chain connects TRBV24-1 to TRBJ2-3; TRBD2 matches 10 bases. Germline values: CDR1 KGHDR, CDR2 SFDVKD. This CDR3 is built from 16 residues. V was pared by 5 bases and J by 2 bases, with 6 bases of the junction left unmatched. CDR3 region: CATSAGSGGVTDTQYF. The CDR3 DNA is TGTGCCACCAGTGCCGGAAGCGGGGGGGTCACAGATACGCAGTATTTT.

This clonotype came up a few times. The chain recombines TRBV20-1 with TRBJ2-3; 10 nucleotides agree with TRBD2. Germline V gene sequence: CDR1 DFQATT, CDR2 SNEGSKA (reference sequence). After removal of 5 bases from V and 5 bases from J, the junction contained 7 bases not matched to a gene. CDR3 length equals 14 residues. For the CDR3, the DNA is TGCAGTGCTCCGAGCGGGAGGGCCAGAGATACGCAGTATTTT. Translation: CSAPSGRARDTQYF.

A few counts support this clonotype. The CDR3 DNA is TGCAGTGCTAGAGTCTTGACAGCCTCCTACAATGAGCAGTTCTTC. This encodes CSARVLTASYNEQFF. The rearrangement uses TRBV20-1 and TRBJ2-1; TRBD1 is a possible D gene (5 bases). The CDR3 totals 15 residues. Germline CDR1 DFQATT, CDR2 SNEGSKA (reference sequence). Trimming removed 1 base from V and 0 bases from J, with 10 bases in between.